This entry features one T cell receptor (beta chain) sequence. Germline V lookup: CDR1 SNHLY, CDR2 FYNNEI. This CDR3 region has 14 residues. The V end was cut by 1 base, the J end by 1 base, with 6 bases between. This sample was taken from a study of T cells in Graves' hyperthyroidism and ophthalmopathy. There were TCR beta CDR3 regions amplified from RNA transcripts. The HTBI primer set was used in a first-round RT-PCR of the TCR CDR3. TCRdb reprocessed the multiplex PCR reads via MiXCR and lists one record per CDR3 protein. The profile shows about 560,000 distinct CDR3 sequences, 16% of them singletons.

The chain is built from TRBV2 and TRBJ2-3; tentatively, D is TRBD2 (6 bases). The source is a woman between 18 and 29 years old with Graves' hyperthyroidism. The sample was blood. This CDR3 is CASSEGGGTDTQYF. CDR3 nucleotide sequence: TGTGCCAGCAGTGAAGGGGGGGGCACAGATACGCAGTATTTT.